This entry lists 24 T cell receptor beta chains sequenced from one sample in a study of T cells after yellow fever vaccination. TCRdb re-called the 5' RACE reads through MiXCR, storing one row per CDR3 protein. The sample lists some 560,000 distinct CDR3 sequences, around 17% seen once, with 17% in the top ten. Sequences were derived from PBMCs, sampled about 5 days after the first yellow fever vaccination. Every receptor here comes from a man in his late teens or twenties who received the YFV17D yellow fever vaccine.

The chain joins TRBV6-2 or TRBV6-3 to TRBJ2-1, with D possibly matching TRBD2 (7 bases). CDR1 and CDR2 from the germline V gene are MNHEY and SVGEGT. V gave up 4 bases and J gave up 6 bases, with 16 bases separating them. The CDR3 has 15 residues. The CDR3 sequence is CASSWSGGEVNEQFF. As DNA, the CDR3 is TGTGCCAGCAGTTGGTCGGGGGGCGAAGTCAATGAGCAGTTCTTC.

In its sample, this clonotype was seen a few times. The chain joins TRBV10-3 to TRBJ2-1; D is undetermined. This CDR3 spans 15 amino acids. Germline V gene lookup returns CDR1 ENHRY and CDR2 SYGVKD. V lost 0 bases and J 3 bases, leaving 9 bases between the germline ends. The chain's CDR3 is CAISESASYYNEQFF. The CDR3 nucleotides are TGTGCCATCAGTGAGTCCGCTAGTTACTACAATGAGCAGTTCTTC.

This chain uses TRBV20-1 with TRBJ2-3; TRBD2 matches 10 bases. The CDR3 length is 14 residues. Germline V gene data show CDR1 as DFQATT and CDR2 as SNEGSKA (reference sequence). V gave up 4 bases and J gave up 2 bases; unmatched junction bases: 3. CDR3 DNA sequence: TGCAGTGCTATTAGCGGGGGGTTCACAGATACGCAGTATTTT. Its translation is CSAISGGFTDTQYF.

The rearrangement uses TRBV28 and TRBJ2-7; 8 nucleotides align to TRBD1. With V trimmed by 5 bases and J by 3 bases, 6 bases remained unmatched. The CDR3 loop spans 14 amino acids. The germline CDR1 and CDR2 sequences are MDHEN and SYDVKM. For the CDR3, the DNA is TGTGCCAGCAGTAGTAACACAGGGGGCTACGAGCAGTACGTC. Amino acids: CASSSNTGGYEQYV.

The V call is TRBV5-5, the J call TRBJ1-4, with 8 positions matching TRBD1. The V gene's germline CDR1 is SGHKS and CDR2 YYEKEE (reference sequence). The trim removed 0 bases at V and 7 bases at J, leaving 5 bases unmatched. The CDR3 extends over 15 amino acids. The CDR3 nucleotides are TGTGCCAGCAGCTTGGGGGACAGGTCTGGTGAAAAACTGTTTTTT. This gives the protein CASSLGDRSGEKLFF.

The sample holds many counts of this clonotype. This rearrangement joins TRBV27 to TRBJ2-1; 7 bases are shared with TRBD1. V shed 5 bases and J 4 bases; nucleotides not matched to a gene: 5. This CDR3 has 14 amino acids. Germline CDR1 reads MNHEY; CDR2 reads SMNVEV (reference sequence). This chain's CDR3 is CASSPMGQYNEQFF. DNA of the CDR3: TGTGCCAGCAGTCCCATGGGACAGTACAATGAGCAGTTCTTC.

The chain is built from TRBV7-3 and TRBJ2-3; the match to TRBD2 covers 11 bases. CDR1 is SGHTA, CDR2 FQGTGA, per germline. The CDR3 has 19 amino acids. With V trimmed by 4 bases and J by 2 bases, 14 bases remained unmatched. In nucleotides, the CDR3 is TGTGCCAGCAGCTCGAAGGGAGAGACTAGCGGGGCCGACACAGATACGCAGTATTTT. This encodes CASSSKGETSGADTDTQYF.

In its sample, this clonotype was seen a few times. The J gene is TRBJ1-1, the V gene TRBV7-9; unclear D gene. CDR3 size: 15 residues. Germline CDR1 and CDR2: SEHNR and FQNEAQ (reference sequence). Trimming pared 5 bases from V and 1 base from J, leaving 14 bases between. CDR3 in DNA: TGTGCCAGCAGCCCGTACGGGGTAAGGAACACTGAAGCTTTCTTT. Protein: CASSPYGVRNTEAFF.

This clonotype turned up a few times. The chain carries TRBV15 and TRBJ1-3; D remains ambiguous. Germline V gene sequence: CDR1 LNHNV, CDR2 YYDKDF (reference sequence). V was pared by 3 bases and J by 8 bases, with 17 bases between. CDR3 length: 15 amino acids. CDR3 sequence: CATSRAETPGHTIYF. Here the CDR3 DNA reads TGTGCCACCAGCAGGGCCGAGACCCCGGGCCACACCATATATTTT. Full variable domain (outside the CDR3, taken from reference TRBV15 and TRBJ1-3): DAMVIQNPRYQVTQFGKPVTLSCSQTLNHNVMYWYQQKSSQAPKLLFHYYDKDFNNEADTPDNFQSRRPNTSFCFLDIRSPGLGDTAMYLCATSRAETPGHTIYFGEGSWLTVV.

This clonotype came up a few times. The V call is TRBV12-3 or TRBV12-4, the J call TRBJ1-5; 7 nucleotides agree with TRBD1. This CDR3 is 14 amino acids long. J was trimmed by 3 bases and V by 6 bases; bases with no gene match: 5. The CDR3 coding sequence is TGTGCCAGCAGCCGTACAGGGGCCAATCAGCCCCAGCATTTT. Translated, it gives CASSRTGANQPQHF.

This clonotype was counted only a few times. The CDR3, as DNA: TGTGCCAGCAGCTTGGATATGCAGGGGGGCAATGAGCAGTTCTTC. Protein: CASSLDMQGGNEQFF. V usage is TRBV5-4 and J usage is TRBJ2-1, with D possibly being TRBD1 (7 bases). CDR1 is SGHNT, CDR2 YYREEE, per germline (reference sequence). The CDR3 spans 15 residues. V was pared by 0 bases and J by 6 bases, with 13 bases between. The full variable domain, with the rest looked up from reference TRBV5-4 and TRBJ2-1, is ETGVTQSPTHLIKTRGQQVTLRCSSQSGHNTVSWYQQALGQGPQFIFQYYREEENGRGNFPPRFSGLQFPNYSSELNVNALELDDSALYLCASSLDMQGGNEQFFGPGTRLTVL.

The chain has TRBV5-5 and TRBJ1-2; 9 nucleotides line up with TRBD1. J was trimmed by 5 bases and V by 1 base; bases with no gene match: 9. The CDR3 loop spans 16 amino acids. Germline values: CDR1 SGHKS, CDR2 YYEKEE (reference sequence). CDR3 sequence reads: CASSLRTGVGIYGYTF. For the CDR3, the DNA is TGTGCCAGCAGCTTGAGGACAGGGGTTGGAATTTATGGCTACACCTTC.

The chain combines TRBV4-1 with TRBJ2-1, with 11 bases that match TRBD2. The trim removed 3 bases at V and 5 bases at J, leaving 3 bases unmatched. CDR1 and CDR2 from the germline V gene are MGHRA and YSYEKL. The CDR3 consists of 15 residues. CDR3 nucleotide sequence: TGCGCCAGCAGCCAGACTAGCGGGGTTAACAATGAGCAGTTCTTC. It codes for CASSQTSGVNNEQFF.

This clonotype has at least ten counts. The genes are TRBV3-1 and TRBJ2-3; maybe TRBD2 (6 bases). Germline V CDR1 and CDR2: LGHDT, YNNKEL (reference sequence). The germline V and J ends were trimmed by 4 bases and 5 bases, with 13 bases remaining between them. The CDR3 covers 14 residues. CDR3 sequence: CASSLTSSGDTQYF. The CDR3 nucleotides are TGTGCCAGCAGCCTAACTAGCAGTGGAGATACGCAGTATTTT.

This clonotype was counted a few times. The rearrangement uses TRBV10-3 and TRBJ1-5; no clear D gene. The germline V gene has CDR1 ENHRY and CDR2 SYGVKD. CDR3 length: 12 residues. With 0 bases removed from V and 7 bases from J, the gap between germline ends came to 4 bases. DNA of the CDR3: TGTGCCATCAGTGAGTCCATGCAGCCCCAGCATTTT. Translation gives CAISESMQPQHF.

The sample holds a few counts of this clonotype. The CDR3 spells CATAVGQRRGYGYTF. CDR3 bases: TGTGCCACCGCGGTGGGGCAGAGACGAGGGTATGGCTACACCTTC. The rearrangement uses TRBV12-3 or TRBV12-4 and TRBJ1-2; a weak D match, TRBD1 (5 bases). V was cut by 10 bases and J by 5 bases, with 23 bases left in between. The CDR3 runs to 15 residues.

The chain is built from TRBV5-6 and TRBJ2-7; D remains ambiguous. The CDR3 runs 14 residues. Trimming removed 2 bases from V and 2 bases from J, with 11 bases in between. Germline V gene data show CDR1 as SGHDT and CDR2 as YYEEEE. CDR3 coding DNA: TGTGCCAGCAGCTTTGGCACTTCGCCCTACGAGCAGTACTTC. As protein: CASSFGTSPYEQYF.

This clonotype came up a few times. The chain employs TRBV7-8 and TRBJ1-4, with unresolved D. In germline, CDR1 is SGHVS, CDR2 FQNEAQ. Trimming pared 5 bases from V and 8 bases from J, leaving 15 bases between. The length of the CDR3 is 14 residues. CDR3: CASSLGAVAEKLFF. The CDR3 bases are TGTGCCAGCAGCCTCGGCGCAGTCGCGGAAAAACTGTTTTTT. The full variable domain, rest sourced from reference TRBV7-8 and TRBJ1-4, is GAGVSQSPRYKVAKRGQDVALRCDPISGHVSLFWYQQALGQGPEFLTYFQNEAQLDKSGLPSDRFFAERPEGSVSTLKIQRTQQEDSAVYLCASSLGAVAEKLFFGSGTQLSVL.

This clonotype was seen a handful of times. The chain carries TRBV7-2 and TRBJ1-5; possible D gene TRBD1, 5 bases. Trimming left V 4 bases short and J 2 bases short, with 9 bases between. Looked up from germline, CDR1 is SGHTA and CDR2 is FQGNSA. This CDR3 is built from 14 residues. This CDR3 reads CASSSAGGNQPQHF. The CDR3 nucleotides read TGTGCCAGCAGCTCCGCGGGGGGCAATCAGCCCCAGCATTTT.

The chain joins TRBV6-5 to TRBJ1-2, with 9 positions matching TRBD1. Germline V CDR1 and CDR2: MNHEY, SVGAGI. CDR3 length: 15 amino acids. The V and J ends lost 3 bases and 8 bases, in that order; junction bases with no gene match: 10. DNA for the CDR3: TGTGCCAGCAGTTATTCTGGACAGGGGACGAGAGGCTACACCTTC. Protein product: CASSYSGQGTRGYTF.

This clonotype was seen more than once but under ten times. The V and J genes are TRBV10-2 and TRBJ2-3, with D unclear. Trimming cost V 0 bases and J 3 bases, with 7 bases left between them. CDR3 length: 14 residues. Germline assignment: CDR1 WSHSY and CDR2 SAAADI. The chain's CDR3 is CASSESKLTDTQYF. The CDR3 bases are TGCGCCAGCAGTGAGTCGAAGCTGACAGATACGCAGTATTTT.

There are a few counts of this clonotype. This chain uses TRBV27 with TRBJ2-7, with D unclear. This CDR3 spans 12 amino acids. V gave up 6 bases and J gave up 0 bases, with 6 bases separating them. Germline values: CDR1 MNHEY, CDR2 SMNVEV (reference sequence). The CDR3 reads CASRGNSYEQYF. CDR3 nucleotide sequence: TGTGCCAGCAGGGGGAACTCCTACGAGCAGTACTTC.

The chain joins TRBV27 to TRBJ2-5, with D perhaps given as TRBD1 or TRBD2 (5 bases each). The CDR3 has 14 amino acids. Germline values: CDR1 MNHEY, CDR2 SMNVEV (reference sequence). V was clipped by 5 bases and J by 9 bases, with 19 bases between them. The CDR3, as DNA: TGTGCCAGCAGTCTCAAGCCGGGACCCCTTTCCCAGTACTTC. Amino acid sequence: CASSLKPGPLSQYF.

This clonotype was seen more than once but under ten times. The rearrangement joins TRBV20-1 to TRBJ1-6; 10 bases fit TRBD1. Germline loops: CDR1 DFQATT, CDR2 SNEGSKA (reference sequence). With 6 bases clipped from V and 9 bases from J, the junction kept 8 bases outside the gene matches. The CDR3 length is 14 residues. CDR3 sequence: CSARTGGSISPLHF. Here the CDR3 DNA reads TGCAGTGCAAGGACAGGGGGATCTATTTCACCCCTCCACTTT.